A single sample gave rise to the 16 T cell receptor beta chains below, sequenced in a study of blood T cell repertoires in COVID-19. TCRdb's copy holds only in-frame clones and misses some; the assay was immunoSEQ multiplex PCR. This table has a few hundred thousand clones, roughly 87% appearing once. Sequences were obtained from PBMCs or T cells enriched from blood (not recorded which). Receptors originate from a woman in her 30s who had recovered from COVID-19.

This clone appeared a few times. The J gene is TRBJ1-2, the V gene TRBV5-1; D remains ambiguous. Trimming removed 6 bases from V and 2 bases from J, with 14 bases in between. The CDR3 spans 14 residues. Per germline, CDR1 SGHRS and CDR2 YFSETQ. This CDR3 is CASTPSPGNYGYTF. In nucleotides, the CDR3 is TGCGCCAGCACCCCTAGTCCCGGGAACTATGGCTACACCTTC.

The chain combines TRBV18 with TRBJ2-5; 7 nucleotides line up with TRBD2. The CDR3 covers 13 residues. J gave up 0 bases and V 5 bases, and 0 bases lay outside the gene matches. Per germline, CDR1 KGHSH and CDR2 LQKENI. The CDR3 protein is CASSSGNQETQYF. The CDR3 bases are TGTGCCAGCTCAAGCGGGAACCAAGAGACCCAGTACTTC.

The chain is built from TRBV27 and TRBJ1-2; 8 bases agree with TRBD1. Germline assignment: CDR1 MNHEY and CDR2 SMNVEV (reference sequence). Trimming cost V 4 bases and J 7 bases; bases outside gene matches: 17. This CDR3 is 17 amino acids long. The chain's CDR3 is CASSSPASDRAERGYTF. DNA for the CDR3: TGTGCCAGCAGTTCACCCGCCTCGGACAGGGCTGAGCGTGGCTACACCTTC.

The CDR3 loop reads CASSEGTDVYGYTF. The CDR3 DNA follows: TGTGCCAGCAGTGAAGGGACTGATGTATATGGCTACACCTTC. This sequence joins TRBV6-1 and TRBJ1-2; D is undetermined. V dropped 1 base and J dropped 5 bases, with 11 bases sitting between them. Germline CDR1 reads MNHNS; CDR2 reads SASEGT. The length of the CDR3 is 14 residues.

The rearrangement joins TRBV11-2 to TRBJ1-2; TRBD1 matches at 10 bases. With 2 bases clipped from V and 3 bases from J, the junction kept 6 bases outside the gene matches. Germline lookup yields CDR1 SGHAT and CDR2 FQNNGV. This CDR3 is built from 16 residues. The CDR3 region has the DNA TGTGCCAGCAGCTTAAGGACAGGGGGGATGGACTATGGCTACACCTTC. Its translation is CASSLRTGGMDYGYTF.

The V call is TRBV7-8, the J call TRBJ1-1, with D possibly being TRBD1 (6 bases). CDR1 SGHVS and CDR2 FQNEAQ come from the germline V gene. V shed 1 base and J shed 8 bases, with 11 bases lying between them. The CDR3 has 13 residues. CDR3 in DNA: TGTGCCAGCAGCTTAGTACAGGGAGAGGAAGCTTTCTTT. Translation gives CASSLVQGEEAFF.

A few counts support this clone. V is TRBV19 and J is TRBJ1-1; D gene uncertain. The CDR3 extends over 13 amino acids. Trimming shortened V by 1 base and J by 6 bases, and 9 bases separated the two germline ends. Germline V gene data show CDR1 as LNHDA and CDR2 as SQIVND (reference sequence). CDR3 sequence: CASSIARQAEAFF. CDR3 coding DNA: TGTGCCAGTAGTATAGCCCGGCAGGCTGAAGCTTTCTTT.

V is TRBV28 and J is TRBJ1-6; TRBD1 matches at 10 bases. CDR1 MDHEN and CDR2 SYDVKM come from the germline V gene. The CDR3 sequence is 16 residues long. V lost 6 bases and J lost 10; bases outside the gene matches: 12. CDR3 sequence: CASSLIQTGGKSPLHF. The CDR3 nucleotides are TGTGCCAGCAGCCTAATCCAGACAGGGGGCAAATCACCCCTCCACTTT.

The CDR3 sequence: CASSLGPTLFF. The DNA of the CDR3 is TGTGCCAGCAGTTTGGGCCCTACCTTGTTCTTC. V is TRBV12-3 or TRBV12-4 and J is TRBJ2-1; D is ambiguous. The V and J ends lost 3 bases and 15 bases respectively, with 12 bases between them. The CDR3 covers 11 residues.

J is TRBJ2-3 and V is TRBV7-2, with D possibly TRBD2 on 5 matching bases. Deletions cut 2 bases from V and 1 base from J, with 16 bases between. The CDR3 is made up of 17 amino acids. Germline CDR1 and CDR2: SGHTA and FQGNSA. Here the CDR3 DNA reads TGTGCCAGCAGCTTAAATTGGTTGGCGGGTGGCACAGATACGCAGTATTTT. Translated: CASSLNWLAGGTDTQYF.

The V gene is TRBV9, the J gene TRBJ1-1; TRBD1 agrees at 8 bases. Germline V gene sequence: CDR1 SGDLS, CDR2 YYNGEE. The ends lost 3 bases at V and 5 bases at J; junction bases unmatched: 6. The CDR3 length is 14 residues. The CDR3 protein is CASSAGQGFTEAFF. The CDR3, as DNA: TGTGCCAGCAGCGCTGGACAGGGTTTTACTGAAGCTTTCTTT.

The CDR3 region has the DNA TGTGCCAGCTCACCACTAGTCTTAGATACGCAGTATTTT. Translation gives CASSPLVLDTQYF. This chain uses TRBV18 with TRBJ2-3; D unclear. V shed 1 base and J shed 5 bases, with 7 bases lying between them. CDR3 size: 13 residues. Germline V CDR1 and CDR2: KGHSH, LQKENI.

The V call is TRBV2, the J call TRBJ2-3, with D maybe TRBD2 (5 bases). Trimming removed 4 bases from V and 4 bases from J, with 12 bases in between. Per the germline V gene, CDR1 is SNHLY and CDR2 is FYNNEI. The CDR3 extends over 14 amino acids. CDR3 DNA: TGTGCCAGCAGTGTGGTGGGAGCCCCAGATACGCAGTATTTT. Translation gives CASSVVGAPDTQYF.

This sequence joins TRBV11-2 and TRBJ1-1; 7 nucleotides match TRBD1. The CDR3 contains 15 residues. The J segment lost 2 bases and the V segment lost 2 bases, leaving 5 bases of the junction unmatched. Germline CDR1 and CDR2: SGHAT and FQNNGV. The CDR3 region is CASSLWRGPNTEAFF. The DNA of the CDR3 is TGTGCCAGCAGCTTATGGAGGGGGCCTAACACTGAAGCTTTCTTT.

CDR3 DNA sequence: TGTGCCACCAGCAGAGATACAGGGCACTACGAGCAGTACTTC. This codes for CATSRDTGHYEQYF. The V call is TRBV15, the J call TRBJ2-7; a weak D match, TRBD1 (6 bases). Germline values: CDR1 LNHNV, CDR2 YYDKDF (reference sequence). CDR3 length: 14 residues. With 0 bases removed from V and 3 bases from J, the gap between germline ends came to 9 bases.

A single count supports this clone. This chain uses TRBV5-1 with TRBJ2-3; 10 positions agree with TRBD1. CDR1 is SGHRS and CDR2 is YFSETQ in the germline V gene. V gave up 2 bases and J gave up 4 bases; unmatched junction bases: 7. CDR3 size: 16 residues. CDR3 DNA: TGCGCCAGCAGCTTAGCGGGACAGGGGACGGCAGATACGCAGTATTTT. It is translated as CASSLAGQGTADTQYF.